The 18 T cell receptor beta chains presented below share a single source sample, sequenced in a study of blood T cell repertoires in COVID-19. Method: immunoSEQ multiplex PCR; TCRdb's copy keeps in-frame clones and lacks some. The sample lists under 400,000 clones; around 91% were seen once. Sequencing was done on a sample of peripheral blood. The receptor set was obtained from a young man with active or convalescent COVID-19.

The chain joins TRBV18 to TRBJ2-2; D may be TRBD2 (5 bases). The germline V gene has CDR1 KGHSH and CDR2 LQKENI. Trimming cost V 10 bases and J 1 base, with 13 bases left between them. The CDR3 sequence is 14 residues long. The CDR3 region has the DNA TGTGCCAATGACAAGGGAGAGAACACCGGGGAGCTGTTTTTT. Its protein product is CANDKGENTGELFF.

The chain joins TRBV27 to TRBJ2-1; TRBD2 matches 14 bases. CDR3 length equals 17 residues. The germline CDR1 and CDR2 sequences are MNHEY and SMNVEV (reference sequence). Losses at the gene ends were 5 bases for V and 7 bases for J; bases not matched to a gene: 10. In nucleotides, the CDR3 is TGTGCCAGCAGTCCAGGCACCGGGACTAGCGGGAGAAATGAGCAGTTCTTC. This codes for CASSPGTGTSGRNEQFF.

CDR3 in DNA: TGCGCCAGCAGCCAGCGACAGGGCCCAGATACGCAGTATTTT. Amino acids: CASSQRQGPDTQYF. This sequence joins TRBV4-3 and TRBJ2-3; 7 nucleotides agree with TRBD1. This CDR3 is built from 14 residues. V dropped 3 bases and J dropped 4; count of bases not matched to a gene: 4. Germline CDR1 and CDR2: LGHNA and YSLEER.

J is TRBJ2-7 and V is TRBV11-3; 11 positions agree with TRBD2. The CDR3 is 16 residues long. The J segment lost 2 bases and the V segment lost 0 bases, leaving 3 bases of the junction unmatched. Germline V gene data show CDR1 as SGHNT and CDR2 as YENEEA. CDR3 coding DNA: TGTGCCAGCAGCTTAGACGGGACTAGCGGCACCTACGAGCAGTACTTC. It encodes CASSLDGTSGTYEQYF.

The V gene is TRBV3-1 (or the pseudogene TRBV3-2), the J gene TRBJ1-3; 8 bases align to TRBD1. Germline V gene sequence: CDR1 LGHDT, CDR2 YNNKEL (reference sequence). This CDR3 spans 16 amino acids. The V segment lost 4 bases and the J segment 0 bases; nucleotides outside the gene matches: 5. CDR3 coding DNA: TGTGCCAGCAGCCCGGACAGGGCAAGCTCTGGAAACACCATATATTTT. This codes for CASSPDRASSGNTIYF.

CDR3 in amino acids: CASSGQVNQPQHF. In nucleotides, the CDR3 is TGTGCCAGCAGTGGACAGGTCAATCAGCCCCAGCATTTT. V gene TRBV2 combines with J gene TRBJ1-5; weak D call: TRBD1 (6 bases). Trimming removed 4 bases at V and 3 bases at J, with 7 bases between. The CDR3 is 13 residues long. Looked up from germline, CDR1 is SNHLY and CDR2 is FYNNEI.

This clone was seen just once. The chain employs TRBV7-2 and TRBJ1-2; 10 positions agree with TRBD1. The CDR3 length is 15 residues. Germline assignment: CDR1 SGHTA and CDR2 FQGNSA. V shed 6 bases, J shed 7 bases, and the junction held 11 bases outside the gene matches. In DNA, the CDR3 is TGTGCCAGCAGTCTTTTGGGACAGGGGATGAGTGGCTACACCTTC. Protein product: CASSLLGQGMSGYTF.

The chain uses TRBV11-2 and TRBJ2-1, with a weak D call TRBD2 (6 bases). Per germline, CDR1 SGHAT and CDR2 FQNNGV. CDR3 length: 15 residues. Trimming shortened V by 2 bases and J by 4 bases, and 12 bases separated the two germline ends. The CDR3: CASSLNRDWYNEQFF. CDR3 DNA: TGTGCCAGCAGCTTAAACCGGGACTGGTACAATGAGCAGTTCTTC.

This sequence joins TRBV7-9 and TRBJ1-1; D not certain. The CDR3 contains 13 residues. V lost 5 bases and J lost 4, with 11 bases in between. The germline CDR1 and CDR2 sequences are SEHNR and FQNEAQ (reference sequence). The CDR3 loop is CASSPPSLTEAFF. Here the CDR3 DNA reads TGTGCCAGCAGCCCCCCCAGTCTCACTGAAGCTTTCTTT.

This chain uses TRBV14 with TRBJ1-3; possibly TRBD1 for D (6 bases). This CDR3 is built from 14 residues. The V gene's germline CDR1 is SGHDN and CDR2 FVKESK. Trimming shortened V by 1 base and J by 5 bases, and 9 bases separated the two germline ends. In nucleotides, the CDR3 is TGTGCCAGCAGCCAAGTCAGGGGAAGAAACACCATATATTTT. Translating it yields CASSQVRGRNTIYF.

Details on this clone: At one end the junction does not follow the germline gene, possibly because of a read error. The chain carries TRBV7-7 and TRBJ1-1; no definite D call. The germline CDR1 and CDR2 sequences are SSHAT and FNYEAQ (reference sequence). The CDR3 loop spans 13 amino acids. The CDR3 coding sequence is TGTGCTAGCAGCTCGATAGAGAACACTGAAGCTTTCTTT. It encodes CASSSIENTEAFF.

The rearrangement joins TRBV6-6 to TRBJ2-5; TRBD1 matches 8 bases. The length of the CDR3 is 16 residues. Germline trimming cut 0 bases from V and 5 bases from J; bases unmatched to any gene: 8. Germline V gene lookup returns CDR1 MNHNY and CDR2 SVGAGI (reference sequence). Here the CDR3 reads CASSYSGDRIVETQYF. The DNA for the CDR3 is TGTGCCAGCAGTTACTCGGGGGACAGGATAGTCGAGACCCAGTACTTC.

This clone was found many times. The chain employs TRBV27 and TRBJ2-3, with unresolved D. CDR1 MNHEY and CDR2 SMNVEV come from the germline V gene (reference sequence). This CDR3 is built from 16 residues. V lost 0 bases and J 3 bases, leaving 13 bases between the germline ends. The chain's CDR3 is CASSLSAAARTDTQYF. The CDR3 DNA is TGTGCCAGCAGTTTATCTGCGGCCGCTCGTACAGATACGCAGTATTTT.

The chain links TRBV19 to TRBJ1-5; the D gene is possibly TRBD1 (6 bases). V lost 6 bases to trimming and J lost 0 bases, with 12 bases between them. This CDR3 is 15 amino acids long. CDR1 and CDR2 (germline): LNHDA, SQIVND (reference sequence). CDR3 sequence (DNA): TGTGCCAGTAGGCCACAGGGTCCTAGCAATCAGCCCCAGCATTTT. Amino acids: CASRPQGPSNQPQHF.

The chain is built from TRBV24-1 and TRBJ2-2; D uncertain. The CDR3 loop spans 16 amino acids. V was shortened by 0 bases and J by 2 bases, with 9 bases between the two germline ends. Germline CDR1 and CDR2: KGHDR and SFDVKD. The DNA for the CDR3 is TGTGCCACCAGTGATTTGGCGGCTACCAACACCGGGGAGCTGTTTTTT. It translates to CATSDLAATNTGELFF.

The rearrangement joins TRBV6-5 to TRBJ2-7; 11 nucleotides line up with TRBD2. V gave up 5 bases and J gave up 6 bases; unmatched junction bases: 9. Per the germline V gene, CDR1 is MNHEY and CDR2 is SVGAGI. This CDR3 has 15 amino acids. The CDR3 DNA follows: TGTGCCAGCAGTCCCACTAGCGGGAGTATCGGCGAGCAGTACTTC. This codes for CASSPTSGSIGEQYF.

The chain carries TRBV3-1 (or the pseudogene TRBV3-2) and TRBJ2-4; a weak D match, TRBD1 (6 bases). Germline values: CDR1 LGHDT, CDR2 YNNKEL (reference sequence). Trimming pared 5 bases from V and 0 bases from J, leaving 14 bases between. This CDR3 comprises 16 residues. DNA of the CDR3: TGTGCCAGCAGCAATACAGGGTTGGTAGCCAAAAACATTCAGTACTTC. Its translation: CASSNTGLVAKNIQYF.

V usage is TRBV7-6 and J usage is TRBJ2-1; 13 bases agree with TRBD2. CDR1 and CDR2 (germline): SGHVS, FNYEAQ. The CDR3 loop spans 19 amino acids. J was trimmed by 0 bases and V by 4 bases; bases with no gene match: 9. In nucleotides, the CDR3 is TGTGCCAGCAGCTCACCGGGACTAGCGGGATTGAGCTCCTACAATGAGCAGTTCTTC. Translated, it gives CASSSPGLAGLSSYNEQFF.